Listed below are T cell receptor beta chains from one sample, sequenced in a study of blood T cell repertoires in COVID-19. Libraries were prepared by immunoSEQ multiplex PCR; TCRdb keeps only in-frame clonotypes and omits some of them. This table has around 84,000 clones, around 78% appearing once. The sample consisted of peripheral blood. The receptors originated from a man between 60 and 70 years old with COVID-19, enrolled during active disease. CDR3s include the opening cysteine and the closing phenylalanine or tryptophan.

>TRBV5-1|TRBJ2-1
CASSLVGSEQFF
>TRBV11-2|TRBJ1-2
CASSSTGQFGYTF
>TRBV30|TRBJ2-3
CAFGTSGSGTQYF
>TRBV29-1|TRBJ2-5
CSVDLKGETQYF
>TRBV18|TRBJ1-2
CASSPGTGSSDYGYTF
>TRBV7-9|TRBJ1-5
CASSFGAGQPQHF
>TRBV27|TRBJ2-1
CASSIRLAGSSYNEQFF
>TRBV20-1|TRBJ2-5
CSASSAGTSRETQYF
>TRBV6-6|TRBJ1-3
CASSLGRIGNTIYF
>TRBV27|TRBJ1-1
CASSFMAGLVNTEAFF
>TRBV30|TRBJ2-1
CAWSVLAGGSDNEQFF
>TRBV5-4|TRBJ1-1
CASSSAGSGGNTEAFF
>TRBV7-8|TRBJ2-1
CASSFPRRSYNEQFF
>TRBV11-3|TRBJ1-2
CASSLGPLDSNYGYTF
>TRBV27|TRBJ2-2
CASSPRTGYTGELFF
>TRBV6-6|TRBJ1-3
CASSLQQSSGNTIYF
>TRBV29-1|TRBJ2-7
CSVEGVGTGKAYEQYF
>TRBV6-5|TRBJ1-4
CARGGAGKGVEKLFF
>TRBV18|TRBJ2-4
CASSLRDTAKNIQYF
>TRBV12-5|TRBJ2-5
CASGLPWGQGQETQYF
>TRBV7-2|TRBJ2-5
CASSLGTSGSGQETQYF
>TRBV5-4|TRBJ1-1
CASSLDSLNTEAFF
>TRBV19|TRBJ2-6
CASSMSGSSGANVLTF
>TRBV5-3|TRBJ1-6
CARSLRTGRNSPLHF
>TRBV5-1|TRBJ2-5
CASRATVSKETQYF
>TRBV5-6|TRBJ2-5
CASSVTGALYQETQYF
>TRBV18|TRBJ2-1
CASSPQATPNEQFF
>TRBV30|TRBJ1-5
CAWKDSGGDQPQHF
>TRBV5-1|TRBJ2-7
CASSLGPRGSYEQYF